This TCR beta chain was sequenced for a study of identical twins. Broader study findings: Memory repertoires lacked the insertion deficit that abundant cord blood beta clonotypes showed. Alpha sequences out of frame and shared by twins had excess low generation probability.

Each cDNA held unique molecular identifiers, and template switching gave it a universal primer site. MiXCR, run by TCRdb on the 5' RACE reads, gives a single entry per CDR3 protein. The sample carries hundreds of thousands of distinct CDR3 sequences, 7.1% recorded once. Germline loops: CDR1 LGHDT, CDR2 YNNKEL (reference sequence). The CDR3 loop spans 16 amino acids. V was shortened by 1 base and J by 2 bases, with 12 bases between the two germline ends. Turning to this clonotype: Its antigen is as yet unknown.

These data were also filed under a second study, of yellow fever vaccine responses in identical twins. This second study says: Reportedly, twins' vaccine T cell responses looked partly convergent and partly personalized.

Input material: PBMCs. The rearrangement uses TRBV3-1 and TRBJ2-1; D is possibly TRBD1 (6 bases). The source is a woman between 18 and 29 years old in good health. CDR3 DNA sequence: TGTGCCAGCAGCCAAGGTGGACAGAGTCCCTACAATGAGCAGTTCTTC. As protein: CASSQGGQSPYNEQFF.